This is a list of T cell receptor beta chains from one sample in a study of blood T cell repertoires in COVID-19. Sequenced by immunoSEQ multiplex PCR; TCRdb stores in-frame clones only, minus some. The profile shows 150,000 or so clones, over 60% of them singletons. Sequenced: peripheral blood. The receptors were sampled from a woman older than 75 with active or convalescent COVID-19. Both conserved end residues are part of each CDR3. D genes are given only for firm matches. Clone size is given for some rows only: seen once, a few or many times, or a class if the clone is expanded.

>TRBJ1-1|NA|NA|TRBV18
TGTGCCAGCTCACCTCAGTATACTGAAGCTTTCTTT
CASSPQYTEAFF
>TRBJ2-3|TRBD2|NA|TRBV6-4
TGTGCCAGCAGTGACGTAGCGGGGGTAGATACGCAGTATTTT
CASSDVAGVDTQYF
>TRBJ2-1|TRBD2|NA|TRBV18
TGTGCCAGCTCACCGAACATCGGGACTAGCGGGGGGCCACTCTCCTACAATGAGCAGTTCTTC
CASSPNIGTSGGPLSYNEQFF
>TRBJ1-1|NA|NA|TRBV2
TGTGCCAGCAGTGGGACAGTACGGACTGAAGCTTTCTTT
CASSGTVRTEAFF
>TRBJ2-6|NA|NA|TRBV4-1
TGCGCCAGCAGCATAGACTCTGGGGCCAACGTCCTGACTTTC
CASSIDSGANVLTF
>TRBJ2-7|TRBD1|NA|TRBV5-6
TGTGCCAGCAGCTTTACCGGGACAGGGTTCTACGAGCAGTACTTC
CASSFTGTGFYEQYF
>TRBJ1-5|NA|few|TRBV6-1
TGTGCCAGCAGTGAACAGGGCAATAGCAATCAGCCCCAGCATTTT
CASSEQGNSNQPQHF
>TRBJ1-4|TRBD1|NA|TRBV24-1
TGTGCCACCAGTCCCGGGACAGGGGGACGTGGTGAAAAACTGTTTTTT
CATSPGTGGRGEKLFF
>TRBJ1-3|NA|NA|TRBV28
TGTGCCACCCAATGGGGCAGGGGTGGAAACACCATATATTTT
CATQWGRGGNTIYF
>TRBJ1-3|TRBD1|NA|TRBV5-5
TGTGCCAGCAGCAAGACAGGGGTCTTGGCAGGAAACACCATATATTTT
CASSKTGVLAGNTIYF
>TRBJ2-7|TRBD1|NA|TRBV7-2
TGTGCCAGCAGCCCTAGACAGGGAAAAACCTACGAGCAGTACTTC
CASSPRQGKTYEQYF
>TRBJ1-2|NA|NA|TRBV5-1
TGCGCCAGCAGCTATGACATGAATGGCTACACCTTC
CASSYDMNGYTF
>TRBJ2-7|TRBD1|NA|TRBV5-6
TGTGCCAGCAGCACCTACAGGGGGCGCTTTTTTTACGAGCAGTACTTC
CASSTYRGRFFYEQYF
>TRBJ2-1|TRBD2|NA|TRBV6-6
TGTGCCAGCAGTTACGACGCTAGCGGGGGGGCCGGGCAGTTCTTC
CASSYDASGGAGQFF
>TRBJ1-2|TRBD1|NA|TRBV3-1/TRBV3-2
TGTGCCAGCAGCCAAGGGGGGACAGGGTGGAGTGGCTACACCTTC
CASSQGGTGWSGYTF
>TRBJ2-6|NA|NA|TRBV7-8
TGTGCCAGCAGCGGAGCGCGGTGGGGGGTATCTGGGGCCAACGTCCTGACTTTC
CASSGARWGVSGANVLTF
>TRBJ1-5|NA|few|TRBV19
TGTGCCAGTAGTATAGAGGCGGGACGTCAGCCCCAGCATTTT
CASSIEAGRQPQHF
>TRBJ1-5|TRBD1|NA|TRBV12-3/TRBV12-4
TGTGCCAGCACCGACAGGGGCAATCAGCCCCAGCATTTT
CASTDRGNQPQHF
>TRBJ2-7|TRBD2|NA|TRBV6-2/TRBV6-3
TGTGCCAGCAGTTACCCCCGCTGGGGCGGCAGAGCGGGGGAGCAGTACTTC
CASSYPRWGGRAGEQYF
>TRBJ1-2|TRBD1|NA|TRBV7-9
TGTGCCAGCAGCCCCCGGGACAGGGGACCGACAGTCAACTATGGCTACACCTTC
CASSPRDRGPTVNYGYTF
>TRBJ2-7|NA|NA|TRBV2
TGTGCCAGCTCTAGGACCAATCGGGGAACCTACGAGCAGTACTTC
CASSRTNRGTYEQYF
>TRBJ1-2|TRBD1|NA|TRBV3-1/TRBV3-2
TGTGCCAGCAAAAGTGGGCAGGGGGCTTATGGCTACACCTTC
CASKSGQGAYGYTF
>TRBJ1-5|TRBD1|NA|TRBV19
TGTGCCAGTAGTAGGACAGGGAGCAATCAGCCCCAGCATTTT
CASSRTGSNQPQHF
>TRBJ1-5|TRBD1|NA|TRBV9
TGTGCCAGCAGCGCGGGACAGGGAGGCAATCAGCCCCAGCATTTT
CASSAGQGGNQPQHF
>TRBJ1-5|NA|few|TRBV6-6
TGTGCCAGCAGTTACTCCAGGGAAGCCCAGCATTTT
CASSYSREAQHF
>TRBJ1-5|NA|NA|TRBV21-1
TGTGCCAGCAGCAAATCTTCGGGGGACAGGAAATATAGCAATCAGCCCCAGCATTTT
CASSKSSGDRKYSNQPQHF
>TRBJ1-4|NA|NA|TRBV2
TGTGCCAGCAGTGAAGATGGCAGGGGAAGCGAAAAACTGTTTTTT
CASSEDGRGSEKLFF
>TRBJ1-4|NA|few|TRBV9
TGTGCCAGCAGCGCCGAGACGGGGGTCGGGGAAAAACTGTTTTTT
CASSAETGVGEKLFF
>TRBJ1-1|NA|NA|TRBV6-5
TGTGCCAGCAGTTACGGGTCCCTGCGGACTGAAGCTTTCTTT
CASSYGSLRTEAFF
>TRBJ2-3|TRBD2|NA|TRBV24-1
TGTGCCACCAGTGAATCAGGAGCGGGGGGTACGCAGTATTTT
CATSESGAGGTQYF
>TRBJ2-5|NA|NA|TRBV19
TGTGCCAGTAGTTCAAGTAGGCGGGGGCCGCATGGGACCCAGTACTTC
CASSSSRRGPHGTQYF
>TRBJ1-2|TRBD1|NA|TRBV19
TGTGCCAGTAGTATTGGGACAGGGGATTTTGGCTACACCTTC
CASSIGTGDFGYTF
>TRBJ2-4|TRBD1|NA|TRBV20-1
TGCAGTGCAAGTGCGACAGGGAGCAACATTCAGTACTTC
CSASATGSNIQYF
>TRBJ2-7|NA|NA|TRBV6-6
TGTGCCAGCAGTTACTACTCTCAATCCGGGGGCGAGCAGTACTTC
CASSYYSQSGGEQYF
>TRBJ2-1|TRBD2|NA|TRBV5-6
TGTGCCAGCAGCGCGGGTACGGGACTAGGATTGGAGTTCTTC
CASSAGTGLGLEFF
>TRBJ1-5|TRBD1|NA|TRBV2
TGTGCCAGCAGCCACAGACAGGGGGGCAATCAGCCCCAGCATTTT
CASSHRQGGNQPQHF
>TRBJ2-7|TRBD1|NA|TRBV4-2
TGTGCCAGCAGCCAATCAAACCGCAAACTTACAGGGGTCAGCTCCTACGAGCAGTACTTC
CASSQSNRKLTGVSSYEQYF
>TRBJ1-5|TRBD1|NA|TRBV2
TGTGCCAGCAGTCCAGACAGGGCTAGGGGCAATCAGCCCCAGCATTTT
CASSPDRARGNQPQHF
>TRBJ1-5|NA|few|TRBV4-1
TGCGCCAGCAGCTCTGGGGGAGGGAGAAATCAGCCCCAGCATTTT
CASSSGGGRNQPQHF
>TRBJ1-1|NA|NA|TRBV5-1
TGCGCCAGCAGCTTGGGGTCAACAGGGAAGAACACTGAAGCTTTCTTT
CASSLGSTGKNTEAFF
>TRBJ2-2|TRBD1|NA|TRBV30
TGTGCCTGGAGAACAGGGGGCACGAACACCGGGGAGCTGTTTTTT
CAWRTGGTNTGELFF
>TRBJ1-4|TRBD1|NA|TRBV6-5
TGTGCCAGCAGCTCTGACAGGGCCCTTAATGAAAAACTGTTTTTT
CASSSDRALNEKLFF
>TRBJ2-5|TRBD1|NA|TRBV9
TGTGCCAGCAGCCAAGTGGGACAGGGGTTCCAAGAGACCCAGTACTTC
CASSQVGQGFQETQYF
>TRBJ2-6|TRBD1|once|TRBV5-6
TGTGCCAGCAGCCGGGACAGCGGCTTTGGGGCCAACGTCCTGACTTTC
CASSRDSGFGANVLTF
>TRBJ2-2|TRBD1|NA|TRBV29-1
TGCAGCGTGGCCGGGACAGGGACGTCCGCAGAGTACACCGGGGAGCTGTTTTTT
CSVAGTGTSAEYTGELFF
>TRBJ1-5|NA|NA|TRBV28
TGTGCCAGCAGTCCCCCTAATCAGCCCCAGCATTTT
CASSPPNQPQHF
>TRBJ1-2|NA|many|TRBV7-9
TGTGCCAGCAGCTTTTTATCAGCTAACTATGGCTACACCTTC
CASSFLSANYGYTF
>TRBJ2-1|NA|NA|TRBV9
TGTGCCAGCAGCCATGGGGGGAAGATCTCCTACAATGAGCAGTTCTTC
CASSHGGKISYNEQFF
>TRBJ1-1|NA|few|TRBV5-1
TGCGCCAGCAGCTTGTCTACGTTTCGATCGGACACTGAAGCTTTCTTT
CASSLSTFRSDTEAFF
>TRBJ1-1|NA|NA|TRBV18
TGTGCCAGCCGGAAGGGGGATACGACCATGAACACTGAAGCTTTCTTT
CASRKGDTTMNTEAFF
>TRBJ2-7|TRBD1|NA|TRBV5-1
TGCGCCAGCAGCTTGACAGGGGGCATCTACGAGCAGTACTTC
CASSLTGGIYEQYF
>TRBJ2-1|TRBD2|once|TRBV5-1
TGCGCCAGCAGTAGCGGGAGAGACCTACGGGGCTGGAATGAGCAGTTCTTC
CASSSGRDLRGWNEQFF
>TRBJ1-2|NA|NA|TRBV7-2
TGTGCCAGCAGCTTAGGGGGCAGGGTAGAAGTCGGCTACACCTTC
CASSLGGRVEVGYTF